Below are 13 T cell receptor beta chains sequenced from a single sample in a study of T cell responses to AZD1222 COVID-19 vaccine. TCRdb's copy holds only in-frame clones and misses some; the assay was immunoSEQ multiplex PCR. The sample yields 150,000 to 200,000 clones, approximately 86% seen once. Material: peripheral blood, obtained on day 0 of AZD1222 vaccination. These receptors were collected from an adult in good health.

CDR3 protein: CASSIPRTGGGEQFF. DNA for the CDR3: TGTGCCAGCAGTATCCCGAGGACAGGGGGCGGGGAGCAGTTCTTC. The chain recombines TRBV2 with TRBJ2-1; 11 nucleotides align to TRBD1. V gave up 5 bases and J gave up 10 bases; unmatched junction bases: 10. The germline gives CDR1 SNHLY, CDR2 FYNNEI. The CDR3 totals 15 residues. The full variable domain, completed using reference TRBV2 and TRBJ2-1, is EPEVTQTPSHQVTQMGQEVILRCVPISNHLYFYWYRQILGQKVEFLVSFYNNEISEKSEIFDDQFSVERPDGSNFTLKIRSTKLEDSAMYFCASSIPRTGGGEQFFGPGTRLTVL.

This chain links TRBV5-6 with TRBJ2-7; TRBD1 matches at 10 bases. Germline-derived CDR1 and CDR2 are SGHDT and YYEEEE. CDR3 size: 15 residues. The trim removed 1 base at V and 3 bases at J, leaving 4 bases unmatched. CDR3 in amino acids: CASSLLGTGDYEQYF. The CDR3 DNA follows: TGTGCCAGCAGCTTGCTTGGGACAGGGGACTACGAGCAGTACTTC.

The CDR3 DNA sequence: TGCAGCGTTGGTAGCCTAGAAGCTTTCTTT. Residues: CSVGSLEAFF. The chain employs TRBV29-1 and TRBJ1-1; no clear D gene. CDR1 and CDR2 from the germline V gene are SQVTM and ANQGSEA. Trimming stripped 4 bases from V and 8 bases from J, with 8 bases between. This CDR3 has 10 amino acids.

This clone was counted a single time. V usage is TRBV10-3 and J usage is TRBJ2-2; D not certain. The CDR3 extends over 12 amino acids. Germline lookup yields CDR1 ENHRY and CDR2 SYGVKD. Trimming took off 5 bases at V and 6 bases at J, with 7 bases between the two ends. CDR3 in amino acids: CAISLGPGELFF. CDR3 nucleotides: TGTGCCATCAGTCTTGGGCCCGGGGAGCTGTTTTTT.

V usage is TRBV6-4 and J usage is TRBJ2-3; 8 bases are shared with TRBD2. V dropped 2 bases and J dropped 4; count of bases not matched to a gene: 8. Germline CDR1 reads MRHNA; CDR2 reads SNTAGT. This CDR3 has 16 residues. CDR3 in DNA: TGTGCCAGCAGTGACGTGGCGGGGGGCCCCCCAGATACGCAGTATTTT. It codes for CASSDVAGGPPDTQYF.

The chain links TRBV5-1 to TRBJ2-2, with a weak D call TRBD2 (5 bases). This CDR3 has 15 amino acids. The V gene lost 0 bases and the J gene lost 5 bases, with 11 bases spanning the gap. Germline lookup yields CDR1 SGHRS and CDR2 YFSETQ. CDR3 protein: CASSLGRGGTGELFF. Here the CDR3 DNA reads TGCGCCAGCAGCTTGGGCCGGGGTGGAACCGGGGAGCTGTTTTTT.

The genes are TRBV27 and TRBJ2-7, with 7 bases aligning to TRBD1. The germline gives CDR1 MNHEY, CDR2 SMNVEV (reference sequence). The CDR3 extends over 15 amino acids. After removal of 6 bases from V and 0 bases from J, the junction contained 8 bases not matched to a gene. The CDR3 nucleotides are TGTGCCAGCAGGCTTGGGACAGCCAGCTCCTACGAGCAGTACTTC. As protein: CASRLGTASSYEQYF.

The chain couples TRBV9 to TRBJ1-2; D remains ambiguous. There are 14 residues in the CDR3. Trimming shortened V by 0 bases and J by 4 bases, and 10 bases separated the two germline ends. Germline assignment: CDR1 SGDLS and CDR2 YYNGEE. CDR3 in amino acids: CASSVGLTGYGYTF. CDR3 bases: TGTGCCAGCAGCGTAGGGTTAACTGGCTATGGCTACACCTTC. The full variable domain, with the rest looked up from reference TRBV9 and TRBJ1-2, is DSGVTQTPKHLITATGQRVTLRCSPRSGDLSVYWYQQSLDQGLQFLIQYYNGEERAKGNILERFSAQQFPDLHSELNLSSLELGDSALYFCASSVGLTGYGYTFGSGTRLTVV.

V and J are TRBV12-3 or TRBV12-4 and TRBJ1-2; 8 positions match TRBD1. This CDR3 is built from 12 residues. Trimming cost V 6 bases and J 7 bases; bases outside gene matches: 4. CDR3 residues: CASSPTGVGYTF. As DNA, the CDR3 is TGTGCCAGCAGCCCGACAGGGGTTGGCTACACCTTC.

J is TRBJ1-1 and V is TRBV30, with D perhaps matching TRBD1 (5 bases). V lost 3 bases and J 2 bases, leaving 10 bases between the germline ends. Germline V gene sequence: CDR1 GTSNPN, CDR2 SVGIG (reference sequence). The CDR3 sequence is 13 residues long. DNA of the CDR3: TGTGCCTGGAGCCCGGGGACTAACACTGAAGCTTTCTTT. It is translated as CAWSPGTNTEAFF.

CDR3 region: CASSSGREGWRGYTF. CDR3 coding DNA: TGTGCCAGCAGCTCGGGACGGGAGGGGTGGAGGGGCTACACCTTC. The chain has TRBV5-4 and TRBJ1-2; D may be TRBD1 (5 bases). There are 15 residues in the CDR3. Trimming took off 3 bases at V and 8 bases at J, with 20 bases between the two ends. The germline V gene encodes CDR1 SGHNT and CDR2 YYREEE (reference sequence). The entire variable domain, with the rest obtained from reference TRBV5-4 and TRBJ1-2, is as follows: ETGVTQSPTHLIKTRGQQVTLRCSSQSGHNTVSWYQQALGQGPQFIFQYYREEENGRGNFPPRFSGLQFPNYSSELNVNALELDDSALYLCASSSGREGWRGYTFGSGTRLTVV.

V and J are TRBV2 and TRBJ2-6, with D possibly being TRBD1 (5 bases). Germline V gives CDR1 SNHLY, CDR2 FYNNEI. The CDR3 contains 16 residues. V dropped 5 bases and J dropped 0 bases, with 11 bases sitting between them. CDR3 in DNA: TGTGCCAGCAGTCCGGACATAAGCTCTGGGGCCAACGTCCTGACTTTC. Translating gives CASSPDISSGANVLTF.

The chain is built from TRBV6-5 and TRBJ1-1, with D perhaps matching TRBD1 (5 bases). CDR3 length: 15 residues. Per the germline V gene, CDR1 is MNHEY and CDR2 is SVGAGI. Trimming stripped 6 bases from V and 5 bases from J, with 19 bases between. The CDR3 loop is CASSSGGQGGTEAFF. CDR3 nucleotides: TGTGCCAGCAGCTCGGGCGGGCAGGGAGGTACTGAAGCTTTCTTT.